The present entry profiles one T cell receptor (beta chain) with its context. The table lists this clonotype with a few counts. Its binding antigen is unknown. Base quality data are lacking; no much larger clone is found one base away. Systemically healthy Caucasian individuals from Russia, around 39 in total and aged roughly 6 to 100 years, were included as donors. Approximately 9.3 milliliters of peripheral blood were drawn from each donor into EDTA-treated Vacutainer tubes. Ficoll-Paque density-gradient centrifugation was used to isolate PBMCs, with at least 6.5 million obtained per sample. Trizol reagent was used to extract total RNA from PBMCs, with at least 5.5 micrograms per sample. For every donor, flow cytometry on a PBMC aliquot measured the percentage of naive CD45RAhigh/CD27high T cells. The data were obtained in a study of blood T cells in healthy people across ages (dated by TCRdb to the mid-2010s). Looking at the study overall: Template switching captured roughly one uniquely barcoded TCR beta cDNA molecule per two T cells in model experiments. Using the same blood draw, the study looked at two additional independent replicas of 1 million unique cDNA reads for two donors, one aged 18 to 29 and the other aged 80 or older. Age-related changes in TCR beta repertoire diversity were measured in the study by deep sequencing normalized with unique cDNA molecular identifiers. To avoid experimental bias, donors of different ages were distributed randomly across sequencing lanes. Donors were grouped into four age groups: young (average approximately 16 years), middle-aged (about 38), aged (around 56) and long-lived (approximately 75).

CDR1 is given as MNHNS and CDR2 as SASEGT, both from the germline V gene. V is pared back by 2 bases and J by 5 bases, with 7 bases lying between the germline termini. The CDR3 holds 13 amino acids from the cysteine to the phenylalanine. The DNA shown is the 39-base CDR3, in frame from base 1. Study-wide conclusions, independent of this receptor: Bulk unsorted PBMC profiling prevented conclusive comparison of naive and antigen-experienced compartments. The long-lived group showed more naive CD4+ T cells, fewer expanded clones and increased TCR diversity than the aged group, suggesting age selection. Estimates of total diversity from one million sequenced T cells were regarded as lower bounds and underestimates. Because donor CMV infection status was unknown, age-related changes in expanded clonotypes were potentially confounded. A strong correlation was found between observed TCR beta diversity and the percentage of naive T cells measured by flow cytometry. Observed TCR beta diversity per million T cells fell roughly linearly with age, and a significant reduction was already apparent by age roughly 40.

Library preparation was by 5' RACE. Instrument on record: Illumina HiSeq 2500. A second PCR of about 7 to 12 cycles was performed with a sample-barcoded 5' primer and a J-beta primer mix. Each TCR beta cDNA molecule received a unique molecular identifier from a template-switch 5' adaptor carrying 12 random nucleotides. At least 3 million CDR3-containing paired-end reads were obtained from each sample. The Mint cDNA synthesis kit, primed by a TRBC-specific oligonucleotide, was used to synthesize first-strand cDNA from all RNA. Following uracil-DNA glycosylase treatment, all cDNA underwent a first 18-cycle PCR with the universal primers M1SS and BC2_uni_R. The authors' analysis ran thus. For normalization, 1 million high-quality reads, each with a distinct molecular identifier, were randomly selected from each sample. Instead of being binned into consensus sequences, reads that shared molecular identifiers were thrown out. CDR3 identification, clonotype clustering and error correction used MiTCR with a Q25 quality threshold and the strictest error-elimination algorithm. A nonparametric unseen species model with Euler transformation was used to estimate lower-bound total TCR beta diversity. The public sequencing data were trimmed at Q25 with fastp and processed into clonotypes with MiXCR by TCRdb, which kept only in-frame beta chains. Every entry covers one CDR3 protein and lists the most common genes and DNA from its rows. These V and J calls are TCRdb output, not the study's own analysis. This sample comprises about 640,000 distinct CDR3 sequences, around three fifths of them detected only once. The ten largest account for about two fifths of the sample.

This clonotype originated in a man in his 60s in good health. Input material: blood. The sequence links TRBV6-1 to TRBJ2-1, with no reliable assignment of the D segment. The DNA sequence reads TGTGCCAGCAGTGAATTTGCAGACAATGAGCAGTTCTTC. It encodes CASSEFADNEQFF.